This is a list of T cell receptor beta chains from one sample in a study of T-cell reconstitution after alpha-beta-depleted transplantation in children. TCRdb used MiXCR to reprocess the PCR reads, holding one entry per CDR3 protein. The data show 300,000 or so distinct CDR3 sequences, approximately 23% seen once. This specimen consisted of PBMCs, mostly from graft donor cells, obtained 180 days after TCRalphabeta/CD19-depleted stem cell transplant. The receptors shown here come from a male patient between 10 and 17 years old who had a stem cell transplant for acute lymphoblastic leukemia, so the T cells may come from the graft donor. CDR3s include the opening cysteine and the closing phenylalanine or tryptophan. Each record gives: J gene, clone size, V gene, D gene, CDR3 DNA, CDR3 protein. A D gene is named only where the DNA matches it firmly. Clone size is shown for a subset of rows, as once, few, many or a class of expanded clone.

j_call: TRBJ2-1; clone_size: .; v_call: TRBV20-1; d_call: .; cdr3_nt: TGCAGTGCTAGATTAAGGGCATCTAACAATGAGCAGTTCTTC; cdr3_aa: CSARLRASNNEQFF
j_call: TRBJ1-2; clone_size: few; v_call: TRBV5-1; d_call: TRBD1; cdr3_nt: TGCGCCAGCAGCTCGGGGGACAGTTTTAACTATGGCTACACCTTC; cdr3_aa: CASSSGDSFNYGYTF
j_call: TRBJ2-7; clone_size: few; v_call: TRBV5-5; d_call: .; cdr3_nt: TGTGCCAGCAGCTTGAACTGGGGACCCTACGAGCAGTACTTC; cdr3_aa: CASSLNWGPYEQYF
j_call: TRBJ1-2; clone_size: .; v_call: TRBV5-1; d_call: .; cdr3_nt: TGCGCCAGCAGCTTGGGGGGGCGCCGGTATGGCTACACCTTC; cdr3_aa: CASSLGGRRYGYTF
j_call: TRBJ1-2; clone_size: .; v_call: TRBV20-1; d_call: .; cdr3_nt: TGCAGTGCCAGTGGCAGTTTGGACTATGGCTACCCCTTC; cdr3_aa: CSASGSLDYGYPF
j_call: TRBJ2-7; clone_size: few; v_call: TRBV7-9; d_call: .; cdr3_nt: TGTGCCAGCAGCCCAGGGTGGCACAAGAGCTCCTACGAGCAGTACTTC; cdr3_aa: CASSPGWHKSSYEQYF
j_call: TRBJ2-7; clone_size: few; v_call: TRBV7-9; d_call: TRBD1; cdr3_nt: TGTGCCAGCAGCTCAACAGACAGGGAGATTTACGAGCAGTACTTC; cdr3_aa: CASSSTDREIYEQYF
j_call: TRBJ1-1; clone_size: many; v_call: TRBV5-1; d_call: .; cdr3_nt: TGCGCCAGCAGCTTGGCGACGAGATGGGATTTGAACACTGAAGCTTTCTTT; cdr3_aa: CASSLATRWDLNTEAFF
j_call: TRBJ2-3; clone_size: few; v_call: TRBV12-3/TRBV12-4; d_call: .; cdr3_nt: TGTGCCAGCAGCCCGGGCGTAGATACGCAGTATTTT; cdr3_aa: CASSPGVDTQYF
j_call: TRBJ2-1; clone_size: .; v_call: TRBV5-1; d_call: .; cdr3_nt: TGCGCCAGCATGAGAAAACTAGATTCCTACAATGAGCAGTTCTTC; cdr3_aa: CASMRKLDSYNEQFF
j_call: TRBJ1-6; clone_size: .; v_call: TRBV3-1; d_call: TRBD1; cdr3_nt: TGTGCCAGCAGCCACGGGACAGGGGCCAATTCACCCCTCCACTTT; cdr3_aa: CASSHGTGANSPLHF
j_call: TRBJ2-5; clone_size: .; v_call: TRBV11-2; d_call: .; cdr3_nt: TGTGCCAGCAGCTTAGGTTGGGTGTTAGCGTCGACCCAGTACTTC; cdr3_aa: CASSLGWVLASTQYF
j_call: TRBJ1-6; clone_size: few; v_call: TRBV18; d_call: .; cdr3_nt: TGTGCCAGCTCACCACCCTGGCAAGAGGCGTATTCACCCCTCCACTTT; cdr3_aa: CASSPPWQEAYSPLHF
j_call: TRBJ2-1; clone_size: few; v_call: TRBV10-3; d_call: .; cdr3_nt: TGTGCCATCAGGGGGCGTTACAATGAGCAGTTCTTC; cdr3_aa: CAIRGRYNEQFF
j_call: TRBJ2-1; clone_size: few; v_call: TRBV9; d_call: TRBD2; cdr3_nt: TGTGCCAGCAGCGTAGCTAGCGGGAGGGTCAATGAGCAGTTCTTC; cdr3_aa: CASSVASGRVNEQFF
j_call: TRBJ2-1; clone_size: few; v_call: TRBV7-3; d_call: .; cdr3_nt: TGTGCCAGCAGCTTAGCGGGTCCCCACAATGAGCAGTTCTTC; cdr3_aa: CASSLAGPHNEQFF
j_call: TRBJ2-3; clone_size: .; v_call: TRBV7-9; d_call: TRBD2; cdr3_nt: TGTGCCAGCAGCTCCTGGACTAGCGGGAGTTTGAATACGCAGTATTTT; cdr3_aa: CASSSWTSGSLNTQYF
j_call: TRBJ2-6; clone_size: .; v_call: TRBV7-3; d_call: .; cdr3_nt: TGTGCCAGCAGTTCAGCAGGGACTGGGGCCAACGTCCTGACTTTC; cdr3_aa: CASSSAGTGANVLTF
j_call: TRBJ1-1; clone_size: .; v_call: TRBV5-5; d_call: .; cdr3_nt: TGTGCCAGCAGCTTGGATTCGTGGGTGATCAGCGGGATGGCTTTCTTT; cdr3_aa: CASSLDSWVISGMAFF
j_call: TRBJ1-6; clone_size: many; v_call: TRBV28; d_call: TRBD1; cdr3_nt: TGTGCCAGCAGTTCATCCGGGACAGGGGTTGGACCCCTCCACTTT; cdr3_aa: CASSSSGTGVGPLHF
j_call: TRBJ2-7; clone_size: .; v_call: TRBV5-1; d_call: TRBD1; cdr3_nt: TGCGCCAGCAGCTTACTACCGGGACAGTTCTCCTACGAGCAGTACTTC; cdr3_aa: CASSLLPGQFSYEQYF
j_call: TRBJ2-4; clone_size: .; v_call: TRBV12-3/TRBV12-4; d_call: TRBD2; cdr3_nt: TGTGCCAGCAGCCCAATAGGGGGGACTAGCGTCCGGGCAGCCAAAAACATTCAGTACTTC; cdr3_aa: CASSPIGGTSVRAAKNIQYF
j_call: TRBJ2-7; clone_size: .; v_call: TRBV5-6; d_call: TRBD2; cdr3_nt: TGTGCCAGCAGCTTGGAACTAGCGGGAGAAGAGCAGTACTTC; cdr3_aa: CASSLELAGEEQYF
j_call: TRBJ2-1; clone_size: few; v_call: TRBV20-1; d_call: TRBD2; cdr3_nt: TGCAGTGCTAGAGATTCACGACTAGCGGGACCTGAGCAGTTCTTC; cdr3_aa: CSARDSRLAGPEQFF
j_call: TRBJ1-5; clone_size: many; v_call: TRBV5-1; d_call: .; cdr3_nt: TGCGCCAGCAGGGTCCGACCGAGCAATCAGCCCCAGCATTTT; cdr3_aa: CASRVRPSNQPQHF
j_call: TRBJ2-5; clone_size: .; v_call: TRBV7-9; d_call: TRBD2; cdr3_nt: TGTGCCAGCAGCTTAAGTTCTAGCGGGAACCAAGAGACCCAGTACTTC; cdr3_aa: CASSLSSSGNQETQYF
j_call: TRBJ2-1; clone_size: .; v_call: TRBV5-5; d_call: .; cdr3_nt: TGTGCCAGCAGCTCGGACGTTTTGCGGGGCAATGAGCAGTTCTTC; cdr3_aa: CASSSDVLRGNEQFF
j_call: TRBJ2-5; clone_size: .; v_call: TRBV6-5; d_call: .; cdr3_nt: TGTGCCAGCAGTTACTTGGGGCACCAAGAGACCCAGTACTTC; cdr3_aa: CASSYLGHQETQYF
j_call: TRBJ2-7; clone_size: .; v_call: TRBV5-1; d_call: TRBD2; cdr3_nt: TGCGCCAGCAGCCCGGGTGGACTAGCCCGGGCGGGGGAGCAGTACTTC; cdr3_aa: CASSPGGLARAGEQYF
j_call: TRBJ2-7; clone_size: .; v_call: TRBV7-2; d_call: TRBD2; cdr3_nt: TGTGCCAGCAGCCAGGTTGGGGGGGCCTACGAGCAGTACTTC; cdr3_aa: CASSQVGGAYEQYF
j_call: TRBJ2-7; clone_size: .; v_call: TRBV9; d_call: .; cdr3_nt: TGTGCCAGCAGCCCTTCTGGGGGATACGAGCAGTACTTC; cdr3_aa: CASSPSGGYEQYF
j_call: TRBJ2-7; clone_size: .; v_call: TRBV19; d_call: TRBD2; cdr3_nt: TGTGCCAGTAGTGAGATAGCGGGACGGTACGAGCAGTACTTC; cdr3_aa: CASSEIAGRYEQYF
j_call: TRBJ2-2; clone_size: .; v_call: TRBV6-2/TRBV6-3; d_call: TRBD2; cdr3_nt: TGTGCCAGCAGTCCCCGGCTAGCGGACTTGAACACCGGGGAGCTGTTTTTT; cdr3_aa: CASSPRLADLNTGELFF
j_call: TRBJ2-1; clone_size: .; v_call: TRBV11-2; d_call: .; cdr3_nt: TGTGCCAGCAGCCAAACCGGGAGCTCCTACAATGAGCAGTTCTTC; cdr3_aa: CASSQTGSSYNEQFF
j_call: TRBJ1-2; clone_size: .; v_call: TRBV28; d_call: .; cdr3_nt: TGTGCCAGCAGTTTAGACAGGCTAGACTATGGCTACACCTTC; cdr3_aa: CASSLDRLDYGYTF
j_call: TRBJ1-1; clone_size: .; v_call: TRBV6-5; d_call: TRBD1; cdr3_nt: TGTGCCAGCAGTTACTCAGACAGGGAGGGAACTGAAGCTTTCTTT; cdr3_aa: CASSYSDREGTEAFF
j_call: TRBJ2-5; clone_size: few; v_call: TRBV20-1; d_call: .; cdr3_nt: TGCAGTGCTCCCTCCCGGAGGCAACTCCAAGAGACCCAGTACTTC; cdr3_aa: CSAPSRRQLQETQYF
j_call: TRBJ2-6; clone_size: few; v_call: TRBV6-4; d_call: .; cdr3_nt: TGTGCCAGCAGTGACATCCCTGGGGGGCGCGGGGCTGGGGCCAACGTCCTGACTTTC; cdr3_aa: CASSDIPGGRGAGANVLTF
j_call: TRBJ2-1; clone_size: .; v_call: TRBV29-1; d_call: TRBD2; cdr3_nt: TGCAGCGTACTCCTACCATTAGCGGGAAGGATCAATGAGCAGTTCTTC; cdr3_aa: CSVLLPLAGRINEQFF
j_call: TRBJ2-7; clone_size: .; v_call: TRBV12-3/TRBV12-4; d_call: .; cdr3_nt: TGTGCCAGCAGTACAGGGACTTTCCCGCCCCACTTC; cdr3_aa: CASSTGTFPPHF
j_call: TRBJ2-7; clone_size: .; v_call: TRBV7-9; d_call: .; cdr3_nt: TGTGCCAGCAGCTTAGGGCGGGGAGTCAACTCCTACGAGCAGTACTTC; cdr3_aa: CASSLGRGVNSYEQYF
j_call: TRBJ2-7; clone_size: once; v_call: TRBV29-1; d_call: .; cdr3_nt: TGCAGCGTTGCTTCGACAGCCGTCTACGAGCAGTACTTC; cdr3_aa: CSVASTAVYEQYF
j_call: TRBJ1-2; clone_size: .; v_call: TRBV6-1; d_call: .; cdr3_nt: TGTGCCAGCAGTAAACATACAACAGGCAGGAGTGGGTATGGCTACACCTTC; cdr3_aa: CASSKHTTGRSGYGYTF
j_call: TRBJ2-1; clone_size: few; v_call: TRBV6-5; d_call: TRBD2; cdr3_nt: TGTGCCAGCAGTTACGGGGCGGGAGGGATCAATGAGCAGTTCTTC; cdr3_aa: CASSYGAGGINEQFF
j_call: TRBJ2-3; clone_size: few; v_call: TRBV10-3; d_call: .; cdr3_nt: TGTGCCATCAACGGACGAACGGCGGGGGCGAACACAGATACGCAGTATTTT; cdr3_aa: CAINGRTAGANTDTQYF
j_call: TRBJ1-4; clone_size: .; v_call: TRBV5-1; d_call: .; cdr3_nt: TGCGCCAGCTCTCTGGCCTCGGGTGGGGGACTCGAAAAACTGTTTTTT; cdr3_aa: CASSLASGGGLEKLFF
j_call: TRBJ2-7; clone_size: .; v_call: TRBV7-9; d_call: TRBD2; cdr3_nt: TGTGCCAGCAACTTAGCGGGAGTATCTTCCCCGGAGCAGTACTTC; cdr3_aa: CASNLAGVSSPEQYF
j_call: TRBJ1-2; clone_size: .; v_call: TRBV6-5; d_call: .; cdr3_nt: TGTGCCAGCAGTTACCGCGGGAGGGACTGGCCAAACTATGGCTACACCTTC; cdr3_aa: CASSYRGRDWPNYGYTF
j_call: TRBJ2-1; clone_size: .; v_call: TRBV9; d_call: TRBD2; cdr3_nt: TGTGCCAGCAGCGCCTCTAGCGGACACGCCTACAATGAGCAGTTCTTC; cdr3_aa: CASSASSGHAYNEQFF
j_call: TRBJ2-1; clone_size: .; v_call: TRBV5-1; d_call: TRBD2; cdr3_nt: TGCGCCAGCAGCCACCCCGGGACAGGGGGACTAGCGGGAGGGTACAATGAGCAGTTCTTC; cdr3_aa: CASSHPGTGGLAGGYNEQFF
j_call: TRBJ2-1; clone_size: few; v_call: TRBV15; d_call: .; cdr3_nt: TGTGCCACCAGCAGAGATCTGGGGCGGCTGCAGTTCTTC; cdr3_aa: CATSRDLGRLQFF
j_call: TRBJ1-2; clone_size: few; v_call: TRBV5-1; d_call: TRBD1; cdr3_nt: TGCGCCAGCAGCTCCCGACCCACAGGGGTGAATGGCTACACCTTC; cdr3_aa: CASSSRPTGVNGYTF
j_call: TRBJ2-1; clone_size: many; v_call: TRBV5-1; d_call: .; cdr3_nt: TGCGCCAGCAGCTTGCCCCAGCGGGCTAGCTCCTACAATGAGCAGTTCTTC; cdr3_aa: CASSLPQRASSYNEQFF